The 8 T cell receptor beta chains below come from one sample, sequenced in a study of cytomegalovirus exposure and HLA in healthy donors. This PCR relied on a set of 60 Vbeta primers and 13 Jbeta primers. The protocol was immunoSEQ multiplex PCR, while the TCRdb copy is restricted to in-frame clones and leaves out a portion. The sample table includes 130,000 or so clones. Sequencing was performed on PBMCs. Every receptor here comes from a woman between 18 and 30 years old in good health and CMV-seronegative.

This chain links TRBV6-6 with TRBJ2-1; tentatively, D is TRBD1 (6 bases). V dropped 7 bases and J dropped 6 bases, with 13 bases sitting between them. This CDR3 has 13 amino acids. Germline CDR1 reads MNHNY; CDR2 reads SVGAGI (reference sequence). In DNA form, the CDR3 reads TGTGCCAGCAACCGGGACAACCTCAATGAGCAGTTCTTC. This translates into CASNRDNLNEQFF.

The chain uses TRBV18 and TRBJ2-5, with 12 bases fitting TRBD2. This CDR3 is 16 amino acids long. V lost 3 bases, J lost 3 bases, and 5 bases stayed unmatched. CDR1 is KGHSH and CDR2 is LQKENI in the germline V gene. Written as DNA, the CDR3 is TGTGCCAGCTCACCTCCTAGCGGGAGGGCCAAAGAGACCCAGTACTTC. Protein product: CASSPPSGRAKETQYF.

This chain uses TRBV6-5 with TRBJ1-1; D is unclear. The CDR3 runs to 15 residues. In germline, CDR1 is MNHEY, CDR2 SVGAGI. V was shortened by 2 bases and J by 7 bases, with 17 bases between the two germline ends. The DNA for the CDR3 is TGTGCCAGCAGTTACGGGTTAGGGAGCGCGGGTGAAGCTTTCTTT. Translating gives CASSYGLGSAGEAFF.

The chain has TRBV7-2 and TRBJ1-6; 7 bases line up with TRBD1. Unmatched junction bases numbered 6, after V lost 3 bases and J lost 10 bases. The CDR3 is 14 residues long. Germline loops: CDR1 SGHTA, CDR2 FQGNSA. The CDR3 nucleotides read TGTGCCAGCAGCTTGACAGGGAGAGAATCACCCCTCCACTTT. This gives the protein CASSLTGRESPLHF.

This sequence joins TRBV5-8 and TRBJ1-4; D gene uncertain. The CDR3 covers 12 residues. Deletions cut 6 bases from V and 7 bases from J, with 10 bases between. Germline CDR1 SGHTS, CDR2 YDEGEE. Here the CDR3 DNA reads TGTGCCAGCACCCCGGAGCTTGAAAAACTGTTTTTT. Translated: CASTPELEKLFF. Full variable domain (remainder filled in from reference TRBV5-8 and TRBJ1-4): EAGVTQSPTHLIKTRGQQATLRCSPISGHTSVYWYQQALGLGLQFLLWYDEGEERNRGNFPPRFSGRQFPNYSSELNVNALELEDSALYLCASTPELEKLFFGSGTQLSVL.

The chain has TRBV2 and TRBJ2-7; 10 bases are a match to TRBD2. The germline CDR1 and CDR2 sequences are SNHLY and FYNNEI. The CDR3 runs 19 residues. V shed 6 bases and J 2 bases; nucleotides not matched to a gene: 19. The CDR3 nucleotides are TGTGCCAGCAGAGCCACCATCGAGTCTAGCGGGAGAAAGGCCTACGAGCAGTACTTC. This translates into CASRATIESSGRKAYEQYF.

The chain combines TRBV27 with TRBJ1-5; 8 bases align to TRBD1. The CDR3 loop spans 19 amino acids. Germline V CDR1 and CDR2: MNHEY, SMNVEV (reference sequence). The ends lost 0 bases at V and 5 bases at J; junction bases unmatched: 15. CDR3 amino acids: CASSLSIRRGPVIDQPQHF. The CDR3 DNA reads TGTGCCAGCAGTTTATCGATTCGCAGGGGGCCAGTAATAGATCAGCCCCAGCATTTT.

The CDR3 here is CAISEDRAGGANYGYTF. CDR3 DNA: TGTGCCATCAGTGAAGACAGGGCAGGTGGAGCTAACTATGGCTACACCTTC. The chain links TRBV10-3 to TRBJ1-2, with 7 bases matching TRBD1. V lost 3 bases and J lost 0; bases outside the gene matches: 10. Germline V gene data show CDR1 as ENHRY and CDR2 as SYGVKD. The CDR3 contains 17 residues.